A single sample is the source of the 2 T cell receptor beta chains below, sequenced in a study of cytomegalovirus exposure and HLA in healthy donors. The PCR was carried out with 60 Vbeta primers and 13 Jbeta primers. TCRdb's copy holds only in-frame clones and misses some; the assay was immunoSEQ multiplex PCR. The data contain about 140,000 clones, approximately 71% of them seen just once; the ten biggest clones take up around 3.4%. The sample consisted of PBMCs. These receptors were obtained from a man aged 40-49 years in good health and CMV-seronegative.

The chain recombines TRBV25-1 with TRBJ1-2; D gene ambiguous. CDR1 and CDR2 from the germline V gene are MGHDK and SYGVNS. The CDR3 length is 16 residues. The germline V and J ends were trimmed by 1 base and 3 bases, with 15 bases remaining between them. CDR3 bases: TGTGCCAGCAGTGAATCGGGTTCGCGCTCGGACTATGGCTACACCTTC. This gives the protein CASSESGSRSDYGYTF.

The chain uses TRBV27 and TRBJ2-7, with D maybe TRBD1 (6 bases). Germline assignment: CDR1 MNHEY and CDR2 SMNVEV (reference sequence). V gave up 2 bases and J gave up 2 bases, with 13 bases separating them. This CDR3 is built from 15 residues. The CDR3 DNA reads TGTGCCAGCAGTTTAGCCAGGGGTCCACCCTACGAGCAGTACTTC. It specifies CASSLARGPPYEQYF.